This entry features one T cell receptor beta chain sequence. The germline CDR1 and CDR2 sequences are MNHEY and SMNVEV (reference sequence). Trimming cost V 2 bases and J 7 bases, with 12 bases left between them. CDR3 length: 14 residues. The source of the sample is a study of control samples from healthy donors and cancer patients. TCRdb keeps only in-frame clones here, not all; method: immunoSEQ multiplex PCR. This table has 100,000 to 150,000 clones, nearly 90% appearing once. V gene TRBV27 combines with J gene TRBJ1-5; D is possibly TRBD1 (5 bases). This clonotype was sampled from a man aged 45-65 years with head and neck cancer. What was sequenced was PBMCs. Written as DNA, the CDR3 is TGTGCCAGCAGTTTAGAGGGGATAGGACAGCCCCAGCATTTT. This sequence encodes CASSLEGIGQPQHF.